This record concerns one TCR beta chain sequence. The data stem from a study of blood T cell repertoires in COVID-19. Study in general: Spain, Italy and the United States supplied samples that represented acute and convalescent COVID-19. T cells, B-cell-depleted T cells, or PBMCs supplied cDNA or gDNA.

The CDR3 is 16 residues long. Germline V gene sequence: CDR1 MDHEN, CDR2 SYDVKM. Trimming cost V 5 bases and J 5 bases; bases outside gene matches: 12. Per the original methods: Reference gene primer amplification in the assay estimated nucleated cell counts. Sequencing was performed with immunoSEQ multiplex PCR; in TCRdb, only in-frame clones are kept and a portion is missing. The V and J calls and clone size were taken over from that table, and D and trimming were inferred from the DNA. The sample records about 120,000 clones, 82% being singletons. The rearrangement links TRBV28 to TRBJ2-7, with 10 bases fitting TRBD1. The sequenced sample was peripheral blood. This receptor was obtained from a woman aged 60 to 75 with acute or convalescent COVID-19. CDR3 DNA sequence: TGTGCCAGCAGTGCCGTACCCGGGACAGGGGTCCACGAGCAGTACTTC. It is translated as CASSAVPGTGVHEQYF.